A single sample is the source of the 25 T cell receptor beta chains below, sequenced in a study of blood T cell repertoires in COVID-19. Profiled with immunoSEQ multiplex PCR; TCRdb holds only in-frame clones, not every one. The sample records about 92,000 clones, roughly 80% being singletons. Sequencing used peripheral blood. These receptors all stem from a woman aged 80 or older with active or convalescent COVID-19.

The chain combines TRBV3-1 (or the pseudogene TRBV3-2) with TRBJ2-5, with no clear D. The V and J ends lost 1 base and 5 bases respectively, with 5 bases between them. The CDR3 is made up of 12 amino acids. Germline V gene lookup returns CDR1 LGHDT and CDR2 YNNKEL (reference sequence). The CDR3 DNA is TGTGCCAGCAGCCAAGTGCGGGAGACCCAGTACTTC. It yields the protein CASSQVRETQYF.

V usage is TRBV19 and J usage is TRBJ2-1; 7 bases align to TRBD2. The V gene end was trimmed by 5 bases and the J gene end by 7 bases; junction bases not matched to a gene: 8. This CDR3 has 14 amino acids. Per germline, CDR1 LNHDA and CDR2 SQIVND (reference sequence). The CDR3 DNA is TGTGCCAGTAGTCCTGGACTAGTAGGGAATGAGCAGTTCTTC. Its translation is CASSPGLVGNEQFF.

This chain uses TRBV5-4 with TRBJ1-2; D is undetermined. The CDR3 is made up of 13 amino acids. Per germline, CDR1 SGHNT and CDR2 YYREEE (reference sequence). Trimming removed 2 bases from V and 7 bases from J, with 12 bases in between. In DNA, the CDR3 is TGTGCCAGCAGCTTACGGGGTCCCACTGGCTACACCTTC. Its protein product is CASSLRGPTGYTF. The entire variable domain, with the rest obtained from reference TRBV5-4 and TRBJ1-2, is as follows: ETGVTQSPTHLIKTRGQQVTLRCSSQSGHNTVSWYQQALGQGPQFIFQYYREEENGRGNFPPRFSGLQFPNYSSELNVNALELDDSALYLCASSLRGPTGYTFGSGTRLTVV.

This chain joins TRBV5-1 and TRBJ2-5; TRBD1 might be the D (8 bases). The CDR3 has 18 residues. CDR1 is SGHRS and CDR2 is YFSETQ in the germline V gene. V lost 0 bases and J 5 bases, leaving 23 bases between the germline ends. The CDR3: CASSLGGQGGMARETQYF. The CDR3 region has the DNA TGCGCCAGCAGCTTGGGCGGACAGGGAGGGATGGCCAGGGAGACCCAGTACTTC.

This chain uses TRBV11-3 with TRBJ2-1; 9 nucleotides agree with TRBD2. The V gene's germline CDR1 is SGHNT and CDR2 YENEEA. With 2 bases clipped from V and 2 bases from J, the junction kept 4 bases outside the gene matches. CDR3 length: 16 amino acids. CDR3 sequence: CASSLFGGRAYNEQFF. CDR3 DNA sequence: TGTGCCAGCAGCTTATTCGGCGGGAGGGCCTACAATGAGCAGTTCTTC.

The chain couples TRBV27 to TRBJ1-1; no clear D. There are 14 residues in the CDR3. The V and J ends lost 8 bases and 2 bases respectively, with 15 bases between them. CDR1 is MNHEY, CDR2 SMNVEV, per germline (reference sequence). CDR3 residues: CASDFPSFNTEAFF. Written as DNA, the CDR3 is TGTGCCAGCGACTTTCCGTCATTTAACACTGAAGCTTTCTTT.

The chain recombines TRBV7-3 with TRBJ2-2; the match to TRBD1 covers 9 bases. V shed 3 bases, J shed 3 bases, and the junction held 5 bases outside the gene matches. CDR1 and CDR2 from the germline V gene are SGHTA and FQGTGA. The CDR3 length is 16 residues. In DNA, the CDR3 is TGTGCCAGCAGCTTGGGAGGGACAGGGTACACCGGGGAGCTGTTTTTT. Translated: CASSLGGTGYTGELFF. The whole variable domain, remainder taken from reference TRBV7-3 and TRBJ2-2, is GAGVSQTPSNKVTEKGKYVELRCDPISGHTALYWYRQSLGQGPEFLIYFQGTGAADDSGLPNDRFFAVRPEGSVSTLKIQRTERGDSAVYLCASSLGGTGYTGELFFGEGSRLTVL.

This chain connects TRBV2 to TRBJ2-3; D unresolved. The CDR3 spans 13 residues. V lost 4 bases and J 0 bases, leaving 5 bases between the germline ends. The germline CDR1 and CDR2 sequences are SNHLY and FYNNEI. In DNA, the CDR3 is TGTGCCAGCAGTGGCGGTAGCACAGATACGCAGTATTTT. Its translation is CASSGGSTDTQYF.

A few counts support this clone. The chain links TRBV28 to TRBJ1-5; D perhaps matches TRBD1 (6 bases). Trimming took 4 bases from V and 5 from J, leaving 15 bases between them. The germline gives CDR1 MDHEN, CDR2 SYDVKM. There are 15 residues in the CDR3. CDR3: CASSSDRRLDQPQHF. CDR3 coding DNA: TGTGCCAGCAGTTCCGACAGGAGGCTCGATCAGCCCCAGCATTTT.

The CDR3: CASSYTPLRRSSYNEQFF. The DNA of the CDR3 is TGTGCCAGCAGTTACACCCCTCTCCGGCGGAGCTCCTACAATGAGCAGTTCTTC. The genes are TRBV6-2 or TRBV6-3 and TRBJ2-1; D is undetermined. Germline CDR1 MNHEY, CDR2 SVGEGT. Trimming pared 2 bases from V and 0 bases from J, leaving 17 bases between. The CDR3 extends over 18 amino acids.

V gene TRBV5-4 combines with J gene TRBJ2-7, with TRBD1 identical over 7 bases. The CDR3 is 14 amino acids. Germline values: CDR1 SGHNT, CDR2 YYREEE (reference sequence). The V segment lost 4 bases and the J segment 3 bases; nucleotides outside the gene matches: 7. CDR3 DNA sequence: TGTGCCAGCAGCCCTAGGACAGGACTCTACGAGCAGTACTTC. Its translation: CASSPRTGLYEQYF.

CDR3 DNA: TGTGCCTGGAGCAAGCTGAACACTGAAGCTTTCTTT. Translation: CAWSKLNTEAFF. V usage is TRBV30 and J usage is TRBJ1-1; D is ambiguous. CDR3 length: 12 amino acids. V lost 3 bases to trimming and J lost 0 bases, with 5 bases between them. CDR1 and CDR2 (germline): GTSNPN, SVGIG (reference sequence).

J is TRBJ1-4 and V is TRBV4-1; no definite D call. Trimming cost V 4 bases and J 0 bases, with 15 bases left between them. The length of the CDR3 is 17 residues. Germline V gene data show CDR1 as MGHRA and CDR2 as YSYEKL. CDR3 protein: CASSPRVGSTTNEKLFF. CDR3 bases: TGCGCCAGCAGCCCGAGGGTGGGATCCACAACTAATGAAAAACTGTTTTTT.

This clone has only a few counts. The chain uses TRBV3-1 (or the pseudogene TRBV3-2) and TRBJ2-2, with 15 bases aligning to TRBD2. V shed 4 bases and J 7 bases; nucleotides not matched to a gene: 7. The germline V gene encodes CDR1 LGHDT and CDR2 YNNKEL (reference sequence). CDR3 length equals 17 residues. The chain's CDR3 is CASSPGLAGGLDGELFF. In DNA, the CDR3 is TGTGCCAGCAGCCCTGGACTAGCGGGGGGGCTTGACGGGGAGCTGTTTTTT.

This clone was counted between two and nine times. The chain recombines TRBV18 with TRBJ1-1; TRBD1 agrees at 8 bases. The ends lost 6 bases at V and 6 bases at J; junction bases unmatched: 12. Per germline, CDR1 KGHSH and CDR2 LQKENI. The CDR3 runs to 15 residues. The CDR3 bases are TGTGCCAGCTCCCCAACGGGACAGGAGACCGCTGAAGCTTTCTTT. Protein sequence: CASSPTGQETAEAFF. The entire variable domain, with the rest obtained from reference TRBV18 and TRBJ1-1, is as follows: NAGVMQNPRHLVRRRGQEARLRCSPMKGHSHVYWYRQLPEEGLKFMVYLQKENIIDESGMPKERFSAEFPKEGPSILRIQQVVRGDSAAYFCASSPTGQETAEAFFGQGTRLTVV.

The chain uses TRBV28 and TRBJ2-3, with 8 bases aligning to TRBD2. V shed 4 bases, J shed 7 bases, and the junction held 10 bases outside the gene matches. The germline CDR1 and CDR2 sequences are MDHEN and SYDVKM. This CDR3 contains 15 residues. CDR3 nucleotide sequence: TGTGCCAGCAGTTCATCGGGGGGGACAAGGAATACGCAGTATTTT. Translation gives CASSSSGGTRNTQYF.

The genes are TRBV19 and TRBJ2-7, with 9 bases identical to TRBD1. Trimming removed 7 bases from V and 1 base from J; junction bases left unmatched: 5. In germline, CDR1 is LNHDA, CDR2 SQIVND (reference sequence). This CDR3 has 14 amino acids. Here the CDR3 DNA reads TGTGCCAGTAAACCCGGGACAGGGTCCTACGAGCAGTACTTC. It is translated as CASKPGTGSYEQYF.

The chain is built from TRBV13 and TRBJ2-3; 9 positions match TRBD2. V lost 0 bases, J lost 2 bases, and 9 bases stayed unmatched. The CDR3 runs 18 residues. The germline V gene encodes CDR1 PRHDT and CDR2 FYEKMQ (reference sequence). For the CDR3, the DNA is TGTGCCAGCAGCTTAGGACTACTAGCGGGTGGAACCACAGATACGCAGTATTTT. Translation gives CASSLGLLAGGTTDTQYF.

This rearrangement joins TRBV11-2 to TRBJ1-1, with no clear D. There are 15 residues in the CDR3. The ends were cut back, 0 bases at V and 1 base at J, with 9 bases in the middle. The V gene's germline CDR1 is SGHAT and CDR2 FQNNGV. The CDR3 protein is CASSLDYSPNTEAFF. CDR3 sequence (DNA): TGTGCCAGCAGCTTAGATTACAGCCCGAACACTGAAGCTTTCTTT.

The chain joins TRBV19 to TRBJ2-7; 9 positions match TRBD1. J gave up 4 bases and V 6 bases, and 4 bases lay outside the gene matches. Germline V gene lookup returns CDR1 LNHDA and CDR2 SQIVND (reference sequence). There are 13 residues in the CDR3. CDR3 sequence: CASSSGTGYEQYF. As DNA, the CDR3 is TGTGCCAGTAGCTCCGGGACAGGGTACGAGCAGTACTTC.

This chain connects TRBV29-1 to TRBJ2-7; 9 positions agree with TRBD1. The V gene end was trimmed by 7 bases and the J gene end by 10 bases; junction bases not matched to a gene: 17. This CDR3 is built from 14 residues. CDR1 and CDR2 (germline): SQVTM, ANQGSEA. In nucleotides, the CDR3 is TGCAGCGCTCGAGCCCAGGACAGGGGCGTCGAACAGTACTTC. Translation gives CSARAQDRGVEQYF.

The chain couples TRBV20-1 to TRBJ2-7; the match to TRBD1 covers 7 bases. The CDR3 has 15 amino acids. Trimming cost V 3 bases and J 4 bases; bases outside gene matches: 12. CDR1 is DFQATT and CDR2 is SNEGSKA in the germline V gene (reference sequence). CDR3 protein: CSASPSTGEHYEQYF. Here the CDR3 DNA reads TGCAGTGCTAGTCCATCAACAGGGGAGCATTACGAGCAGTACTTC.

The chain carries TRBV5-1 and TRBJ1-4, with D possibly matching TRBD1 (6 bases). V lost 2 bases to trimming and J lost 0 bases, with 11 bases between them. From germline, CDR1 is SGHRS and CDR2 YFSETQ. The CDR3 runs to 16 residues. The CDR3 sequence is CASSFPTGTTNEKLFF. Written as DNA, the CDR3 is TGCGCCAGCAGCTTTCCCACAGGGACAACTAATGAAAAACTGTTTTTT.

The chain joins TRBV9 to TRBJ2-3; 7 bases line up with TRBD1. V was pared by 0 bases and J by 4 bases, with 8 bases of the junction left unmatched. Germline CDR1 SGDLS, CDR2 YYNGEE. The CDR3 covers 16 residues. CDR3 in amino acids: CASSVGPTQGADTQYF. The DNA for the CDR3 is TGTGCCAGCAGCGTAGGTCCTACGCAGGGGGCAGATACGCAGTATTTT.

The chain couples TRBV12-3 or TRBV12-4 to TRBJ1-4; perhaps TRBD1 as D (5 bases). Trimming took 6 bases from V and 8 from J, leaving 13 bases between them. The CDR3 runs 13 residues. This chain's CDR3 is CASSGGGSEKLFF. CDR3 nucleotides: TGTGCCAGCAGCGGGGGGGGTAGCGAAAAACTGTTTTTT.